A single TCR beta chain is shown here with its context. This specimen belongs to a study of OX40 agonist ivuxolimab in advanced cancers. Systemic immunosuppression or autoimmune disease history was grounds to exclude patients. The study sampled blood at baseline, cycle 4 day 1, and cycle 7 day 1. The table came from immunoSEQ multiplex PCR; TCRdb's copy has only in-frame clones and leaves some out. The repertoire has some 70,000 clones, roughly 90% of them found once; the top ten carry 2% to 2.5%. The V end lost 0 bases, the J end lost 7 bases, and 7 bases lay between the germline ends. Germline CDR1 LGHNA, CDR2 YNFKEQ. This CDR3 is 13 amino acids long.

The sample in question was CD4+ or CD8+ T cells sorted from blood, obtained in a trial of the OX40 agonist ivuxolimab. This rearrangement joins TRBV4-2 to TRBJ1-5; the D is unclear. The receptor's source is an adult with an advanced solid tumor such as melanoma, head and neck, liver or kidney cancer. The CDR3 DNA sequence: TGTGCCAGCAGCCAAGATCGTGAGCAGCCCCAGCATTTT. Translation: CASSQDREQPQHF.